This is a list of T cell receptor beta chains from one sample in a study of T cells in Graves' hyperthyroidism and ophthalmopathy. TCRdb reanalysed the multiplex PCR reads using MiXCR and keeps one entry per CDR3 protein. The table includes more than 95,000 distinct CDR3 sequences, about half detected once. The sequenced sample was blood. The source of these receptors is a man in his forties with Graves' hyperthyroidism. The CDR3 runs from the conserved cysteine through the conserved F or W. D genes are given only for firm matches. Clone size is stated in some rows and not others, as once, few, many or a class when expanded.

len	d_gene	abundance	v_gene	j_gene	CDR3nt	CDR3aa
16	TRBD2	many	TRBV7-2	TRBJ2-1	TGTGCCAGCAGCTCAGAGCGGGGGGGCCTTTACAATGAGCAGTTCTTC	CASSSERGGLYNEQFF
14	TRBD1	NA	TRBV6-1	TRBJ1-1	TGTGCTAGAGATAACAGGGGGCGAGGGACTGAAGCTTTCTTT	CARDNRGRGTEAFF
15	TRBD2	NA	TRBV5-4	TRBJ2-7	TGTGCCAGCAGCCGAACACCGGGAGGAGAGTACGAGCAGTACTTC	CASSRTPGGEYEQYF
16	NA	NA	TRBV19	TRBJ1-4	TGTGCCAGTAGTATAAGGAACACCGGGGGCAATGAAAAACTGTTTTTT	CASSIRNTGGNEKLFF
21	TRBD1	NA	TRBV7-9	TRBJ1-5	TGTGCCAGCAGTCCTACTTTTGGACAGGGGGCGAGGAGGTATAGCAATCAGCCCCAGCATTTT	CASSPTFGQGARRYSNQPQHF
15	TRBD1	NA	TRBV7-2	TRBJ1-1	TGTGCCAGCAGCGTACGGGGACAGATGAACACTGAAGCTTTCTTT	CASSVRGQMNTEAFF
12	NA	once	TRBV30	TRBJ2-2	TGTGCCTGGGGTCAGGGACCCGGGGAGCTGTTTTTT	CAWGQGPGELFF
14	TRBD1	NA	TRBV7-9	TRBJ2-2	TGTGCCAGCGGCAGTCCAGGGGGTACCGACGAGCTGTTTTTT	CASGSPGGTDELFF
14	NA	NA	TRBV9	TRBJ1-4	TGTGCCAGCAGCGTGGGGACTAGAAATGAAAAACTGTTTTTT	CASSVGTRNEKLFF
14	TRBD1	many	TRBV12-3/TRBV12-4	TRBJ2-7	TGTGCCAGCAGTTATGGGACAGCCTCCTACGAGCAGTACTTC	CASSYGTASYEQYF
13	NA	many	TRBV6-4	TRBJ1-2	TGTGCCAGCAGTGCGGGACACAACTATGGCTACACCTTC	CASSAGHNYGYTF
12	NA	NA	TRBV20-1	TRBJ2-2	TGCAGTGCTAGACCGTTCACAGGGGAGCTGTTTTTT	CSARPFTGELFF
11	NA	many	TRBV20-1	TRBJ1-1	TGCAGTGCTAGCGGCCGGTCTGAAGCTTTCTTT	CSASGRSEAFF
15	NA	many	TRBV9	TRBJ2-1	TGTGCCAGCAGCGTATCGAGGGCGGGGTACAATGAGCAGTTCTTC	CASSVSRAGYNEQFF
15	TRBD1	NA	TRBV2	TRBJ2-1	TGTGCCAGCAGAGGTGGGACAGGGGGGAACAATGAGCAGTTCTTC	CASRGGTGGNNEQFF
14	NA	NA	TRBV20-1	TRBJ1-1	TGCAGTGCTAGTGCTAGCGGGAGTGGGACTGAAGCTTTCTTT	CSASASGSGTEAFF
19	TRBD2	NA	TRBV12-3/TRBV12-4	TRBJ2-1	TGTGCCAGCAGTTCAAGGGGTCGGAGCGGGGGAAGCTCCTACAATGAGCAGCTCTTC	CASSSRGRSGGSSYNEQLF